This T cell receptor beta chain originates from a study of cytomegalovirus exposure and HLA in healthy donors. The study ran its PCR with 60 Vbeta and 13 Jbeta primers. Sequencing used immunoSEQ multiplex PCR; TCRdb keeps in-frame clones, though not all of them. This table has 100,000 to 150,000 clones, about three quarters appearing once. CDR1 SGHDN and CDR2 FVKESK come from the germline V gene. The V gene end was trimmed by 5 bases and the J gene end by 7 bases; junction bases not matched to a gene: 10. This CDR3 is built from 14 residues. This chain connects TRBV14 to TRBJ1-2; 7 nucleotides align to TRBD1. The receptor was isolated from a woman aged 60 to 75 in good health and CMV-seropositive. The specimen sequenced was PBMCs. The CDR3 reads CASSEAGGLSGYTF. The CDR3 DNA is TGTGCCAGCAGCGAAGCAGGGGGTTTAAGTGGCTACACCTTC.